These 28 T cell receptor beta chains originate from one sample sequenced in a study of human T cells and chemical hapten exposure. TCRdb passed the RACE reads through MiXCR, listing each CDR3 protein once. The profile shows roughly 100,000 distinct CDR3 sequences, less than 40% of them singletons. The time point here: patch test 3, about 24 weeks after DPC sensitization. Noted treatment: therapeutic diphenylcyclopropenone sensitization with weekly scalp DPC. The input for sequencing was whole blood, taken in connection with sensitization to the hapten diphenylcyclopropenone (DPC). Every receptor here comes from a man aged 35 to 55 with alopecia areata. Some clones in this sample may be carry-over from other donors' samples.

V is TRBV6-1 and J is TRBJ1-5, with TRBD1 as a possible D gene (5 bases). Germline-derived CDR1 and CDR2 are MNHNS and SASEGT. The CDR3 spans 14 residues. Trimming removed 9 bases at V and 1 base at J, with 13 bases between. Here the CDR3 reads CASWGLGSNQPQHF. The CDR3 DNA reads TGTGCCAGTTGGGGCCTTGGGAGCAATCAGCCCCAGCATTTT.

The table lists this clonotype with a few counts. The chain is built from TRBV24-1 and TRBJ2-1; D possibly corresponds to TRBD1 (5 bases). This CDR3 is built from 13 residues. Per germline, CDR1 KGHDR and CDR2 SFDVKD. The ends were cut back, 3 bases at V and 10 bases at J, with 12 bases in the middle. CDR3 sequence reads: CATSDLQGYEQFF. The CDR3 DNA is TGTGCCACCAGTGATCTCCAGGGTTACGAGCAGTTCTTC.

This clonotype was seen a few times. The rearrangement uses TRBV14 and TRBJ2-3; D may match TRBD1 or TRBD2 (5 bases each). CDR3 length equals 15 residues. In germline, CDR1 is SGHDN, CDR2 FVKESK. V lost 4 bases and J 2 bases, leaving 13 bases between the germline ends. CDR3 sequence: CASSLGTLFTDTQYF. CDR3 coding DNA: TGTGCCAGCAGCCTTGGGACCCTATTCACAGATACGCAGTATTTT.

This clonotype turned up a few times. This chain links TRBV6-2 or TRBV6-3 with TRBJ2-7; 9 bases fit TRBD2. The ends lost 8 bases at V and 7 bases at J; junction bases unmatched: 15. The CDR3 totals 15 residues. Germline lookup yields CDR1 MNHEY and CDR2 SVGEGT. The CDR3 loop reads CASSYRRLAVVEQYV. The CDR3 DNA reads TGTGCCAGCTCCTACAGGAGACTAGCGGTCGTAGAGCAGTACGTC.

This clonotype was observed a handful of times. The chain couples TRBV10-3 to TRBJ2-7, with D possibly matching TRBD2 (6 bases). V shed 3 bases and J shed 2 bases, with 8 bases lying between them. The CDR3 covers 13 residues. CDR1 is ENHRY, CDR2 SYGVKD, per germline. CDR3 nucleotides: TGTGCCATCAGTGACCCGGGGGCCTACGAGCAGTACTTC. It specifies CAISDPGAYEQYF.

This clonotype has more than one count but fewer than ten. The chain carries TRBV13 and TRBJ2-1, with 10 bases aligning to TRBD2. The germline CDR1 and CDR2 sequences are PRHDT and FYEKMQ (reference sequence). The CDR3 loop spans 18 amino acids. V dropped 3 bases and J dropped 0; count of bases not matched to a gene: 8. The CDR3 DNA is TGTGCCAGCAGCTTTAGTCTATGGACTAGCGGCTCCTACAATGAGCAGTTCTTC. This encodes CASSFSLWTSGSYNEQFF.

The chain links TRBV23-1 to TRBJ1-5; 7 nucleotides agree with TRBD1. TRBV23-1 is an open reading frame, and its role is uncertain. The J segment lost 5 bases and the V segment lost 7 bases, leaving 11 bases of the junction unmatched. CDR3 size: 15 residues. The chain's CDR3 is CASNPNFTGDQPQHF. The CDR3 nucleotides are TGCGCCAGCAACCCCAACTTTACAGGGGATCAGCCCCAGCATTTT.

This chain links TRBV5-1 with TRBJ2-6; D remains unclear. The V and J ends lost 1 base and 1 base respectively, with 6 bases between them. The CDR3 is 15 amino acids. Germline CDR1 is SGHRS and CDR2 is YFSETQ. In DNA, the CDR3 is TGCGCCAGCAGCTTGAGAGTTTCTGGGGCCAACGTCCTGACTTTC. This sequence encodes CASSLRVSGANVLTF.

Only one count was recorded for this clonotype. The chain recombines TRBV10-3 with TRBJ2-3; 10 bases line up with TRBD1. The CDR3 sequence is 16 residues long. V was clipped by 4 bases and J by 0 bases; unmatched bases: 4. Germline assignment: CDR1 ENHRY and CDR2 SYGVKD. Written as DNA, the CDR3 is TGTGCCATCAGTGGAGTGGGACAGGGGAGCACAGATACGCAGTATTTT. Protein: CAISGVGQGSTDTQYF.

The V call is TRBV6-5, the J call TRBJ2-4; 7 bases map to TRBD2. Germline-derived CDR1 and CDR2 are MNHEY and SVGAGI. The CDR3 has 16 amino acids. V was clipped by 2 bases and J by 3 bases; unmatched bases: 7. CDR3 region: CASSYGATGGKNIQYF. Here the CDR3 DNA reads TGTGCCAGCAGTTACGGGGCGACGGGGGGCAAAAACATTCAGTACTTC.

CDR3 nucleotide sequence: TGTGCCATCAGGACGACAGGGAACACTGAAGCTTTCTTT. It codes for CAIRTTGNTEAFF. The rearrangement joins TRBV10-3 to TRBJ1-1, with D perhaps matching TRBD1 (6 bases). The V end lost 6 bases, the J end lost 1 base, and 9 bases lay between the germline ends. Germline V gene data show CDR1 as ENHRY and CDR2 as SYGVKD. This CDR3 comprises 13 residues.

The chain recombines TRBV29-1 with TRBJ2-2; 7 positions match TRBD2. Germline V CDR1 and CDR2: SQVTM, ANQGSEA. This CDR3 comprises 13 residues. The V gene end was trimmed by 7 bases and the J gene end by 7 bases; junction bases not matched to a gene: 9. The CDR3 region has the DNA TGCAGCGCCGTTCAGGGAGGGATCGGGGAGCTGTTTTTT. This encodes CSAVQGGIGELFF.

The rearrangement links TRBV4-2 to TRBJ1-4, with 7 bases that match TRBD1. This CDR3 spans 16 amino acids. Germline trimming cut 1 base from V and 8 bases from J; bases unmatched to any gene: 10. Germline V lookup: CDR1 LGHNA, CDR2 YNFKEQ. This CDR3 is CASSQGPNRGGEKLFF. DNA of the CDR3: TGTGCCAGCAGCCAAGGACCAAACAGGGGAGGGGAAAAACTGTTTTTT.

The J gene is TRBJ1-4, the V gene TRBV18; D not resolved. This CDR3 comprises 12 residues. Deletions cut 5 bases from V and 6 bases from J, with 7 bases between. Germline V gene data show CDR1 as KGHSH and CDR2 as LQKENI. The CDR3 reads CASSGQHEKLFF. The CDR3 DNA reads TGTGCCAGCTCAGGTCAACATGAAAAACTGTTTTTT.

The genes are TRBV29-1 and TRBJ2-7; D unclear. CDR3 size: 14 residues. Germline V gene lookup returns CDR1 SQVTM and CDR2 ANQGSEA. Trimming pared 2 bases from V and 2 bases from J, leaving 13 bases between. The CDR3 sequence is CSVELVPIAYEQYV. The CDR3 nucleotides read TGCAGCGTTGAACTTGTTCCCATAGCCTACGAGCAGTACGTC.

The CDR3 region is CASSSTAGGTEAFF. CDR3 bases: TGTGCCAGCAGCTCAACCGCCGGGGGCACTGAAGCTTTCTTT. The chain recombines TRBV9 with TRBJ1-1; possibly TRBD1 for D (5 bases). This CDR3 has 14 amino acids. Deletions cut 4 bases from V and 4 bases from J, with 14 bases between. Germline CDR1 and CDR2: SGDLS and YYNGEE.

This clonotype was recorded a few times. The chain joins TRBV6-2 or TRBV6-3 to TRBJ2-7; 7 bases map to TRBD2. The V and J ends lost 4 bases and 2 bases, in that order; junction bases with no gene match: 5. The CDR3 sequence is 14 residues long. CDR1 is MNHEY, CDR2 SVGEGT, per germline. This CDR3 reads CASSFPGLTYEQYV. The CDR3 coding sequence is TGTGCCAGCAGTTTTCCGGGACTAACCTACGAGCAGTACGTC.

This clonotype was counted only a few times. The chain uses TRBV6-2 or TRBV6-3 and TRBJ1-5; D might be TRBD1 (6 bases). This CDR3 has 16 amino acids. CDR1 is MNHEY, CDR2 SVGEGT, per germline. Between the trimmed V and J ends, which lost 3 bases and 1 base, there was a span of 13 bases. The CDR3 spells CASSYVGGTSNQPQHF. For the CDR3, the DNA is TGTGCCAGCAGTTATGTCGGAGGGACAAGCAATCAGCCCCAGCATTTT.

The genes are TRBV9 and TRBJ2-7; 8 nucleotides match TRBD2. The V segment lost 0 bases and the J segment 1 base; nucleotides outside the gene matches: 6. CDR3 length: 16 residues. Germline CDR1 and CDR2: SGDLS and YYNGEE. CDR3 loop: CASSVGLSGSSYEQYF. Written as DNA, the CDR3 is TGTGCCAGCAGCGTAGGGCTGAGCGGGAGTTCCTACGAGCAGTACTTC.

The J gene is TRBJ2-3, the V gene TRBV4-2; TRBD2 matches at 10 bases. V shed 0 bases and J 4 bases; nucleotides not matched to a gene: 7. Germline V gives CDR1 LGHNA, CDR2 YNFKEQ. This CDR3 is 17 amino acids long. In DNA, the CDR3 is TGTGCCAGCAGCCAAGATACACTAGCGGGAATGTCAGATACGCAGTATTTT. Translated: CASSQDTLAGMSDTQYF.

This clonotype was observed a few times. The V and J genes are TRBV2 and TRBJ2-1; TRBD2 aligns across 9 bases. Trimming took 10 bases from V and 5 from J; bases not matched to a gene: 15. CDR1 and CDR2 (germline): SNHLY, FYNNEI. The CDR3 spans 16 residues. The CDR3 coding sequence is TGTGCCACCACGCTTCCTAGCGGGAAAAGGAACAATGAGCAGTTCTTC. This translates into CATTLPSGKRNNEQFF.

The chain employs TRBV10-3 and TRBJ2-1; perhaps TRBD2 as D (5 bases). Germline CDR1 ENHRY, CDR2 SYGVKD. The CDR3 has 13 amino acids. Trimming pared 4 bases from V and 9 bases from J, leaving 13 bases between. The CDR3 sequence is CAISVEGYGEQFF. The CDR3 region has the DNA TGTGCCATCAGTGTAGAGGGCTATGGTGAGCAGTTCTTC.

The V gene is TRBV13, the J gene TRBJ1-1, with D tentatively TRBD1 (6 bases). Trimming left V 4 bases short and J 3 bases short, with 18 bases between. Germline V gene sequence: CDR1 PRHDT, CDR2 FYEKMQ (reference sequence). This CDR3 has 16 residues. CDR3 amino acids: CASSSYRDGGYTEAFF. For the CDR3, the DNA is TGTGCCAGCAGCTCTTACAGGGATGGGGGTTACACTGAAGCTTTCTTT.

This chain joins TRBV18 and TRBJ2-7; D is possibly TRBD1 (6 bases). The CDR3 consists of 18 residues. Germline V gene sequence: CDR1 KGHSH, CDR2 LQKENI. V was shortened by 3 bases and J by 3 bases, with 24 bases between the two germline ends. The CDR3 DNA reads TGTGCCAGCTCACCGGTGGGGACACACAGGGATAGCATCTACGAGCAGTACTTC. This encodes CASSPVGTHRDSIYEQYF.

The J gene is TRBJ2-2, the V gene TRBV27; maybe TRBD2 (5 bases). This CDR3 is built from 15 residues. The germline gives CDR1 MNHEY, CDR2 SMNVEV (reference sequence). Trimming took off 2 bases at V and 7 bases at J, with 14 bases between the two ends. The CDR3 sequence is CASSLGLAGYGELFF. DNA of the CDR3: TGTGCCAGCAGTTTAGGTCTGGCGGGTTACGGGGAGCTGTTTTTT.

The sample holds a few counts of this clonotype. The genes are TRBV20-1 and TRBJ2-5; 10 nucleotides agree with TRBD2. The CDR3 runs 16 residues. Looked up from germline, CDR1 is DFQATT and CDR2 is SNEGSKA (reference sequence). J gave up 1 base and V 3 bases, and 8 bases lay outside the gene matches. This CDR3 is CSARNPTSGFQETQYF. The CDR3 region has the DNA TGCAGTGCTAGGAACCCGACTAGCGGGTTCCAAGAGACCCAGTACTTC.

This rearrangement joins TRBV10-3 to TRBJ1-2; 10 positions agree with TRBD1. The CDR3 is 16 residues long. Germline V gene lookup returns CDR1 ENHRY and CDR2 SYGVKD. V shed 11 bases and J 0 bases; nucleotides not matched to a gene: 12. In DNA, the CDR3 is TGTGCCGCAACCGGGACAGGGGCCCTGGCTAACTATGGCTACACCTTC. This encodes CAATGTGALANYGYTF.

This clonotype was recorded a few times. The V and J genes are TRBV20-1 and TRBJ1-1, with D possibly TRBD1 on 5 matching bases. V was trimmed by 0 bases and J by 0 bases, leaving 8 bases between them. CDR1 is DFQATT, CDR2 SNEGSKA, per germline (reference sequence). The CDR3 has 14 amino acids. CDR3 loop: CSARDPGLNTEAFF. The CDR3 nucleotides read TGCAGTGCTAGAGATCCGGGGCTGAACACTGAAGCTTTCTTT.